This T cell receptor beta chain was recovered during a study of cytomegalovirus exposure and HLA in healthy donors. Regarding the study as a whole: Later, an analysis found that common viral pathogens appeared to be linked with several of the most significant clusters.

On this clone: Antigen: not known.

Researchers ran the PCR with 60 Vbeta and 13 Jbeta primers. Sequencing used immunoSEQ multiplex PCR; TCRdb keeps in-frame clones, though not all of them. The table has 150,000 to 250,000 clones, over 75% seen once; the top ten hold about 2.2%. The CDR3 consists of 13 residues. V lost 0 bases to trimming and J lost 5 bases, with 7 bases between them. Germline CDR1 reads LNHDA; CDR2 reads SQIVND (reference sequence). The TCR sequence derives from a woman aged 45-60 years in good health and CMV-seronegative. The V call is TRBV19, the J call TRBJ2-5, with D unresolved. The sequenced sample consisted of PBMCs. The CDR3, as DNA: TGTGCCAGTAGTATAGAGGTAGATGAGACCCAGTACTTC. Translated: CASSIEVDETQYF.